Following are 4 T cell receptor beta chains from one sample sequenced in a study of PD-1 blockade in classical Hodgkin lymphoma. This table comes from immunoSEQ multiplex PCR, and its TCRdb copy is limited to in-frame clones, with some not included. The table records around 26,000 clones, roughly 76% of them present only once. The time point here: cycle 4 day 1 (C4D1), after about 6 weeks of nivolumab. Each patient relapsed following autologous stem cell transplantation, and prior brentuximab vedotin exposure differed. The authors purified CD4+ T cells from thawed PBMCs by magnetic negative selection. The sample in question was CD4+ T cells from blood, obtained before the fourth cycle of nivolumab. These receptor sequences come from a human donor with classical Hodgkin lymphoma.

The chain recombines TRBV6-1 with TRBJ2-6, with D hard to call. V was pared by 10 bases and J by 1 base, with 8 bases between. The CDR3 totals 13 residues. Germline values: CDR1 MNHNS, CDR2 SASEGT. In DNA, the CDR3 is TGTGCCATGAGAAATTCTGGGGCCAACGTCCTGACTTTC. Translation: CAMRNSGANVLTF.

CDR3 bases: TGTGCCAGCAGCGCTGGCCCTGGAAACACCATATATTTT. This translates into CASSAGPGNTIYF. This chain links TRBV7-7 with TRBJ1-3; no clear D gene. Trimming pared 5 bases from V and 2 bases from J, leaving 7 bases between. CDR1 and CDR2 from the germline V gene are SSHAT and FNYEAQ (reference sequence). The CDR3 loop spans 13 amino acids. The variable domain in full, with the rest retrieved from reference TRBV7-7 and TRBJ1-3, is GAGVSQSPRYKVTKRGQDVTLRCDPISSHATLYWYQQALGQGPEFLTYFNYEAQPDKSGLPSDRFSAERPEGSISTLTIQRTEQRDSAMYRCASSAGPGNTIYFGEGSWLTVV.

This sequence joins TRBV7-2 and TRBJ2-1; D possibly matches TRBD1 or TRBD2 (5 bases each). The CDR3 sequence is 14 residues long. CDR1 SGHTA and CDR2 FQGNSA come from the germline V gene. Between the trimmed V and J ends, which lost 2 bases and 6 bases, there was a span of 11 bases. The CDR3 region has the DNA TGTGCCAGCAGCTTATGGGGCCGGGGCAATGAGCAGTTCTTC. Protein sequence: CASSLWGRGNEQFF. Full variable domain (rest looked up from reference TRBV7-2 and TRBJ2-1): GAGVSQSPSNKVTEKGKDVELRCDPISGHTALYWYRQSLGQGLEFLIYFQGNSAPDKSGLPSDRFSAERTGGSVSTLTIQRTQQEDSAVYLCASSLWGRGNEQFFGPGTRLTVL.

The gene calls are TRBV7-6 and TRBJ2-2; possibly TRBD2 for D (6 bases). Trimming cost V 0 bases and J 6 bases, with 8 bases left between them. Germline-derived CDR1 and CDR2 are SGHVS and FNYEAQ. This CDR3 spans 14 amino acids. This CDR3 is CASSLAWEAGELFF. As DNA, the CDR3 is TGTGCCAGCAGCTTAGCGTGGGAGGCCGGGGAGCTGTTTTTT.